These 10 T cell receptor beta chains originate from one sample sequenced in a study of blood T cells in healthy people across ages. The use of a sample-barcoded 5' primer and a J-beta primer mix characterized a second PCR of roughly 7 to 12 cycles. TCRdb itself ran the 5' RACE reads through MiXCR, one entry per CDR3 protein. Of over 1,300,000 distinct CDR3 sequences detected, approximately 59% appear once; the ten largest clones hold 6.7%. The sample was blood. All receptors derive from a man younger than 35 in good health.

CDR3 loop: CSASLPKIGIMNTEAFF. CDR3 bases: TGCAGCGCCTCCCTCCCGAAAATAGGCATTATGAACACTGAAGCTTTCTTT. The chain links TRBV29-1 to TRBJ1-1, with D hard to call. CDR3 length: 17 amino acids. Germline V gives CDR1 SQVTM, CDR2 ANQGSEA. The V and J ends lost 7 bases and 0 bases respectively, with 24 bases between them.

The CDR3 loop is CASSPYQWTELSGANVLTF. CDR3 nucleotides: TGTGCCAGCAGCCCATATCAATGGACAGAGCTGTCTGGGGCCAACGTCCTGACTTTC. V and J are TRBV7-6 and TRBJ2-6; the D gene is possibly TRBD1 (6 bases). The CDR3 covers 19 residues. V lost 5 bases and J 1 base, leaving 21 bases between the germline ends. Per germline, CDR1 SGHVS and CDR2 FNYEAQ.

The rearrangement links TRBV15 to TRBJ2-7, with D perhaps TRBD2 (6 bases). Between the trimmed V and J ends, which lost 4 bases and 4 bases, there was a span of 20 bases. The length of the CDR3 is 16 residues. Looked up from germline, CDR1 is LNHNV and CDR2 is YYDKDF (reference sequence). In DNA form, the CDR3 reads TGTGCCACCAGCACCCACTCAGCGGGCGATAATTACGAGCAGTACTTC. Translating gives CATSTHSAGDNYEQYF.

The rearrangement links TRBV7-2 to TRBJ2-2; D remains unclear. The V end was cut by 5 bases, the J end by 5 bases, with 12 bases between. This CDR3 has 14 residues. Per germline, CDR1 SGHTA and CDR2 FQGNSA. The CDR3 protein is CASSINPGTGELFF. The DNA for the CDR3 is TGTGCCAGCAGCATTAACCCCGGGACCGGGGAGCTGTTTTTT.

This clonotype has a handful of counts. CDR3 sequence: CASSVTDQILANYGYTF. In DNA, the CDR3 is TGTGCCAGCAGCGTAACCGATCAGATTTTAGCTAACTATGGCTACACCTTC. The rearrangement joins TRBV9 to TRBJ1-2; D gene uncertain. CDR1 and CDR2 from the germline V gene are SGDLS and YYNGEE. Between the trimmed V and J ends, which lost 1 base and 0 bases, there was a span of 16 bases. The CDR3 is 17 amino acids.

The genes are TRBV29-1 and TRBJ1-2; 10 bases are shared with TRBD1. This CDR3 region has 15 residues. Germline assignment: CDR1 SQVTM and CDR2 ANQGSEA. After removal of 6 bases from V and 8 bases from J, the junction contained 15 bases not matched to a gene. The CDR3, as DNA: TGCAGCGTGAACGGACAGGGGGTCGGTACGTGGGGCTACACCTTC. The encoded protein is CSVNGQGVGTWGYTF.

V gene TRBV3-1 combines with J gene TRBJ2-6, with D tentatively TRBD1 (5 bases). Per germline, CDR1 LGHDT and CDR2 YNNKEL (reference sequence). Deletions cut 1 base from V and 5 bases from J, with 9 bases between. The CDR3 is 15 residues long. The chain's CDR3 is CASSQGQGRANVLTF. CDR3 bases: TGTGCCAGCAGCCAAGGGCAGGGAAGGGCCAACGTCCTGACTTTC.

This chain joins TRBV4-1 and TRBJ2-1; D may be TRBD2 (5 bases). CDR3 length: 16 amino acids. Trimming took off 0 bases at V and 3 bases at J, with 12 bases between the two ends. Germline loops: CDR1 MGHRA, CDR2 YSYEKL. The DNA of the CDR3 is TGCGCCAGCAGCCAAGAAACCGGGATACGCTACAATGAGCAGTTCTTC. As protein: CASSQETGIRYNEQFF.

J is TRBJ2-5 and V is TRBV4-2, with D hard to call. The end of the DNA is better explained by TRBJ2-7, so the J call may be wrong. This CDR3 has 16 amino acids. The V gene's germline CDR1 is LGHNA and CDR2 YNFKEQ. CDR3 nucleotide sequence: TGTGCCAGCAGCCAAAGAGGCGGCGCGAGCAGCAACGAGCAGTACTTC. Translated, it gives CASSQRGGASSNEQYF.

The genes are TRBV9 and TRBJ2-1; 9 nucleotides agree with TRBD1. This CDR3 has 16 residues. Trimming took 0 bases from V and 7 from J; bases not matched to a gene: 8. Germline V CDR1 and CDR2: SGDLS, YYNGEE. The CDR3 here is CASSVVPGQGKNEQFF. The CDR3 nucleotides read TGTGCCAGCAGCGTAGTCCCGGGACAGGGTAAAAATGAGCAGTTCTTC.